This TCR beta chain emerged from a study of blood T cells in healthy people across ages. Approximately 9 milliliters of peripheral blood were drawn from each donor into EDTA-treated tubes. General study findings and limits: PBMCs that were unsorted prevented a conclusive naive versus antigen-experienced comparison.

The table lists this clonotype with a few counts. Its antigen is not identified. Primers used in a second PCR of about 7 to 12 cycles were a sample-barcoded 5' primer and a J-beta primer mix. Via MiXCR, TCRdb re-called the 5' RACE reads, giving one row per CDR3 protein. The sample shows around 1,600,000 distinct CDR3 sequences, approximately 43% of them seen only once. Between the trimmed V and J ends, which lost 2 bases and 10 bases, there was a span of 15 bases. The CDR3 is 13 residues long. In germline, CDR1 is DFQATT, CDR2 SNEGSKA (reference sequence). This TCR was sampled from a young woman in good health. The sample comprised blood. The rearrangement uses TRBV20-1 and TRBJ2-1; D is possibly TRBD1 (5 bases). The CDR3 sequence: CSARPFPRTEQFF. CDR3 sequence (DNA): TGCAGTGCTAGACCGTTCCCCCGGACAGAGCAGTTCTTC.